This is a list of T cell receptor beta chains from one sample in a study of OX40 agonist ivuxolimab in advanced cancers. The data were produced by immunoSEQ multiplex PCR, yet TCRdb's version contains in-frame clones alone and is incomplete. The repertoire has about 28,000 clones, roughly 90% of them found once; the top ten carry roughly 29%. This sample comprised CD4+ or CD8+ T cells sorted from blood, obtained in a trial of the OX40 agonist ivuxolimab. These receptors were obtained from an adult with an advanced solid tumor such as melanoma, head and neck, liver or kidney cancer. The CDR3 runs from the conserved cysteine through the conserved F or W. A D gene is named only where the DNA matches it firmly. The size entry is marked missing in some rows and otherwise reads once, few, many or a size class.

>TRBD2|.|TRBV6-1|TRBJ2-5
CASSEALPGQRLAGAQETQYF
TGTGCCAGCAGTGAAGCGCTTCCGGGACAGAGACTAGCGGGGGCACAAGAGACCCAGTACTTC
>TRBD1|.|TRBV7-9|TRBJ2-2
CASRLPSLDRGGTGELFF
TGTGCCAGCAGATTACCCTCACTGGACAGGGGGGGAACCGGGGAGCTGTTTTTT
>.|.|TRBV29-1|TRBJ1-1
CSVDSERGTEAFF
TGCAGCGTTGATAGTGAAAGAGGCACTGAAGCTTTCTTT
>TRBD2|.|TRBV2|TRBJ2-5
CATKPRTSGRAGETQYF
TGTGCCACCAAGCCGAGGACTAGCGGGAGGGCCGGGGAGACCCAGTACTTC
>.|few|TRBV19|TRBJ1-5
CASSPYSQGRGSNQPQHF
TGTGCCAGTAGTCCCTACTCGCAGGGCAGGGGCAGCAATCAGCCCCAGCATTTT
>TRBD1|.|TRBV19|TRBJ2-3
CASTWGQPTDTQYF
TGTGCCAGTACCTGGGGACAGCCGACAGATACGCAGTATTTT
>.|.|TRBV11-2|TRBJ2-3
CASSLQAFSTDTQYF
TGTGCCAGCAGCTTACAGGCCTTTAGCACAGATACGCAGTATTTT
>TRBD1|.|TRBV29-1|TRBJ2-1
CSVTTGGAGNEQFF
TGCAGCGTCACTACAGGGGGCGCAGGCAATGAGCAGTTCTTC
>TRBD2|.|TRBV13|TRBJ2-7
CASSAAGGPLYEQYF
TGTGCTAGCAGCGCAGCGGGAGGGCCTCTTTACGAGCAGTACTTC
>.|once|TRBV19|TRBJ1-2
CASSMGRDPLYGYTF
TGTGCCAGTAGTATGGGTAGAGATCCGCTCTATGGCTACACCTTC
>.|once|TRBV19|TRBJ2-3
CASRLAPSADTQYF
TGTGCCAGTAGACTAGCTCCCTCGGCAGATACGCAGTATTTT
>.|few|TRBV4-2|TRBJ1-1
CASSQSGPEAFF
TGTGCCAGCAGCCAATCAGGTCCTGAAGCTTTCTTT
>.|.|TRBV7-9|TRBJ2-1
CASSTSTAKGRNEQFF
TGTGCCAGCAGCACCTCGACGGCCAAGGGGCGCAATGAGCAGTTCTTC
>.|once|TRBV28|TRBJ1-1
CASSLHSMNTEAFF
TGTGCCAGCAGTTTACACAGTATGAACACTGAAGCTTTCTTT
>TRBD1|.|TRBV11-2|TRBJ1-4
CASSWPGTGGTATNEKLFF
TGTGCCAGCAGTTGGCCAGGCACAGGGGGCACAGCAACTAATGAAAAACTGTTTTTT
>.|once|TRBV7-9|TRBJ2-1
CASSQVSTVF
TGTGCCAGCAGCCAAGTGAGCACAGTCTTC
>.|.|TRBV7-2|TRBJ1-6
CASSLIQGNSPLHF
TGTGCCAGCAGCCTCATCCAGGGGAACTCACCCCTCCACTTT
>.|.|TRBV27|TRBJ2-7
CASSFGTGDYEQYF
TGTGCCAGCAGTTTCGGGACGGGGGACTACGAGCAGTACTTC
>.|.|TRBV7-3|TRBJ2-1
CASSSGESYNEQFF
TGTGCCAGCAGCTCGGGGGAATCCTACAATGAGCAGTTCTTC
>.|.|TRBV29-1|TRBJ2-2
CSVDFYGTGELFF
TGCAGCGTTGATTTCTACGGCACCGGGGAGCTGTTTTTT
>.|once|TRBV19|TRBJ2-7
CATTPGSSYEQYF
TGTGCCACCACCCCCGGTAGCTCCTACGAGCAGTACTTC
>.|.|TRBV7-9|TRBJ2-5
CASSLGGAAETQYF
TGTGCCAGCAGCTTAGGGGGGGCGGCAGAGACCCAGTACTTC
>.|.|TRBV27|TRBJ2-7
CASGSGASYEQYF
TGTGCCAGCGGGTCGGGGGCTTCCTACGAGCAGTACTTC
>TRBD2|.|TRBV7-9|TRBJ2-2
CASSSGLAGGIANTGELFF
TGTGCCAGCAGCTCGGGACTAGCGGGAGGGATTGCGAACACCGGGGAGCTGTTTTTT
>.|.|TRBV7-3|TRBJ2-5
CASSEGGRKQETQYF
TGTGCCAGCAGCGAGGGGGGCAGGAAGCAAGAGACCCAGTACTTC
>.|once|TRBV4-1|TRBJ2-1
CASSHWAGERGYNEQFF
TGCGCCAGCAGCCATTGGGCAGGGGAACGGGGTTACAATGAGCAGTTCTTC
>.|.|TRBV27|TRBJ2-3
CASSPLERSGDTQYF
TGTGCCAGCAGTCCCCTAGAGCGAAGCGGTGATACGCAGTATTTT
>TRBD2|.|TRBV10-2|TRBJ2-3
CASSGTSDIITDTQYF
TGCGCCAGCAGTGGGACTAGCGACATCATCACAGATACGCAGTATTTT
>.|.|TRBV27|TRBJ2-1
CASTSQGGFEQFF
TGTGCCAGCACTTCACAGGGTGGATTTGAGCAGTTCTTC
>.|once|TRBV13|TRBJ2-1
CASSPLGNEQFF
TGTGCCAGCAGCCCCCTGGGAAATGAGCAGTTCTTC
>.|.|TRBV29-1|TRBJ1-3
CSVNGEASEGSGNTIYF
TGCAGCGTTAACGGGGAGGCCTCTGAAGGCTCTGGAAACACCATATATTTT
>TRBD1|.|TRBV15|TRBJ2-1
CATSKGQGAGNEQFF
TGTGCCACCAGCAAAGGACAGGGGGCAGGCAATGAGCAGTTCTTC
>.|.|TRBV28|TRBJ1-2
CASSPGQLYGYTF
TGTGCCAGCAGCCCGGGACAACTTTATGGCTACACCTTC
>TRBD1|.|TRBV28|TRBJ2-1
CASTPDRGSYNEQFF
TGTGCCAGCACCCCCGACAGGGGATCCTACAATGAGCAGTTCTTC
>TRBD1|.|TRBV7-9|TRBJ2-2
CASRPSAGTGGVGTGELFF
TGTGCCAGCAGGCCTTCTGCCGGGACAGGGGGCGTGGGCACCGGGGAGCTGTTTTTT
>TRBD2|.|TRBV11-2|TRBJ2-7
CASSHLKGRGETLREQYF
TGTGCCAGCAGCCACCTCAAAGGGAGGGGCGAAACGCTTAGAGAGCAGTACTTC
>TRBD1|.|TRBV23-1|TRBJ1-3
CASSQIPGQGDLRRGNTIYF
TGCGCCAGCAGTCAAATACCGGGACAGGGTGATTTGAGGCGCGGAAACACCATATATTTT